Listed below are T cell receptor beta chains from one sample, sequenced in a study of T cells in Graves' hyperthyroidism and ophthalmopathy. In TCRdb, the multiplex PCR reads were re-called with MiXCR into one record per CDR3 protein. This repertoire shows over 700,000 distinct CDR3 sequences, 35% found once; its top ten account for around 29%. The sequenced sample was blood. These receptors were taken from a middle-aged woman with Graves' hyperthyroidism. CDR3s include the opening cysteine and the closing phenylalanine or tryptophan. Each record gives: J gene, V gene, CDR3 protein.

TRBJ1-2 | TRBV29-1 | CSVIGGASNYGYTF
TRBJ2-7 | TRBV7-2 | CASSLEGLLSHEQYF
TRBJ1-2 | TRBV2 | CASSLQERGDGYTF
TRBJ2-7 | TRBV7-2 | CASSPSISGGYYEQYF
TRBJ2-7 | TRBV7-2 | CASSPMDRAYEQYF
TRBJ1-6 | TRBV7-6 | CASSLAGVGYSPLHF
TRBJ2-7 | TRBV20-1 | CSARTGGAYEQYF
TRBJ1-6 | TRBV7-9 | CASSPGPEGSPLHF
TRBJ1-2 | TRBV7-9 | CASSPQTGQGNYGYTF
TRBJ2-7 | TRBV27 | CASSPRLAGVHEQYF
TRBJ1-2 | TRBV7-8 | CASSLGGQGVYGYTF
TRBJ1-2 | TRBV19 | CASSLLGVSPYGYTF
TRBJ1-5 | TRBV6-6 | CASSYSGQPQHF
TRBJ1-6 | TRBV7-9 | CASRLGTQRGSPLHF
TRBJ1-5 | TRBV20-1 | CSARLPGFYQPQHF
TRBJ1-6 | TRBV11-2 | CASNHGRTDKSPLHF
TRBJ2-7 | TRBV2 | CASRRVGGPYEQYF
TRBJ1-2 | TRBV20-1 | CSAPIGTANYGYTF
TRBJ1-2 | TRBV20-1 | CSAGRSHTPGVCGYTF
TRBJ1-3 | TRBV6-2/TRBV6-3 | CASRHTGTRRNTIYF
TRBJ1-2 | TRBV20-1 | CSARDGETAYGYTF
TRBJ1-4 | TRBV13 | CASSLFLGKRETNEKLFF
TRBJ1-5 | TRBV20-1 | CSAPVGTGNQPQHF
TRBJ2-5 | TRBV12-3/TRBV12-4 | CASSLGNSGEEGETQYF
TRBJ1-6 | TRBV10-3 | CAIQGVGGNSPLHF
TRBJ1-2 | TRBV6-1 | CASSYSLGPMGGYTF
TRBJ1-2 | TRBV15 | CATSRDGTGASYGYTF
TRBJ1-5 | TRBV7-9 | CASKNQGAAQPQHF
TRBJ1-6 | TRBV20-1 | CSARGVGTGASPLHF
TRBJ1-1 | TRBV15 | CATSRDRTLTEAFF
TRBJ1-1 | TRBV27 | CASSLKGDREEEAFF
TRBJ1-1 | TRBV4-3 | CASSQVSGYTEAFF
TRBJ2-7 | TRBV6-5 | CATGPGVTYEQYF
TRBJ1-1 | TRBV4-3 | CASSQGFQGLSTEAFF
TRBJ1-2 | TRBV12-3/TRBV12-4 | CASRAGTAYGYTF
TRBJ1-1 | TRBV9 | CASSVEGTGSAFF
TRBJ2-3 | TRBV7-7 | CASSLGQRTDTQYF
TRBJ1-5 | TRBV2 | CASSEAGAPGNQPQHF
TRBJ2-7 | TRBV10-1 | CASSESPLAGPYEQYF
TRBJ1-4 | TRBV25-1 | CASSGVGAQTNEKLFF
TRBJ1-5 | TRBV12-3/TRBV12-4 | CASSSQAVPGQPQHF
TRBJ1-2 | TRBV10-3 | CASSPRGTTGGYTF
TRBJ1-1 | TRBV5-1 | CASRKGQRDTEAFF